This TCR beta chain was profiled in a study of CD8 T cells in ankylosing spondylitis. Broader study findings: It appeared that ankylosing spondylitis blood was characterized by a TCR beta motif of seven or eight highly homologous variants. Disease-linked clones reportedly showed significant enrichment in matched ankylosing spondylitis synovial fluid. Previous work reported some of these motif variants in the synovial fluid and blood of reactive arthritis. As for the disease-linked clones, they showed a CD8+ phenotype and occurred at relatively low frequencies in peripheral blood.

Turning to this clonotype: Its antigen is currently unknown.

The TCR beta libraries were generated through quantitative 5'-RACE incorporating molecular barcodes. TCRdb itself ran the 5' RACE reads through MiXCR, one entry per CDR3 protein. The sample consists of some 840,000 distinct CDR3 sequences, roughly 12% of them appearing once. The TCR sequence derives from a male donor with ankylosing spondylitis. Sequencing was performed on blood, either unsorted or a sorted T cell fraction (not recorded which).

This chain's CDR3 is CASSPQGGDEQYF. The DNA for the CDR3 is TGTGCCAGCAGCCCACAGGGGGGGGACGAGCAGTACTTC. This chain connects TRBV7-2 to TRBJ2-7; possible D gene TRBD1, 8 bases. Germline values: CDR1 SGHTA, CDR2 FQGNSA. The CDR3 runs 13 residues. V gave up 5 bases and J gave up 5 bases, with 13 bases separating them.